The 24 T cell receptor beta chains below were found in one sample sequenced in a study of cytomegalovirus exposure and HLA in healthy donors. Primers: 60 Vbeta forward and 13 Jbeta reverse. The repertoire was sequenced with immunoSEQ multiplex PCR; TCRdb's copy has only in-frame clones and lacks some. The repertoire holds around 170,000 clones, with approximately 81% as singletons. Sequenced: PBMCs. The receptors were gathered from a boy between 2 and 15 years old in good health and CMV-seronegative.

The CDR3 nucleotides are TGTGCCAGCAGTCGACTCAGGGGGCAGGATGGCTACACCTTC. It translates to CASSRLRGQDGYTF. The chain combines TRBV6-5 with TRBJ1-2; 8 bases map to TRBD1. V was clipped by 5 bases and J by 6 bases; unmatched bases: 8. CDR3 length equals 14 residues. Germline lookup yields CDR1 MNHEY and CDR2 SVGAGI.

The chain joins TRBV5-1 to TRBJ2-7, with 10 bases aligning to TRBD2. V lost 0 bases and J lost 2; bases outside the gene matches: 5. Germline lookup yields CDR1 SGHRS and CDR2 YFSETQ. There are 16 residues in the CDR3. The chain's CDR3 is CASSLVTSGATYEQYF. In nucleotides, the CDR3 is TGCGCCAGCAGCTTGGTTACTAGCGGGGCGACCTACGAGCAGTACTTC.

The chain uses TRBV19 and TRBJ1-1, with D unresolved. The germline gives CDR1 LNHDA, CDR2 SQIVND (reference sequence). Trimming took 3 bases from V and 0 from J, leaving 14 bases between them. CDR3 length: 16 residues. The CDR3 DNA reads as TGTGCCAGTAGTATGTATCGAGGAGCCATGAACACTGAAGCTTTCTTT. Protein: CASSMYRGAMNTEAFF. The full variable domain, completed using reference TRBV19 and TRBJ1-1, is DGGITQSPKYLFRKEGQNVTLSCEQNLNHDAMYWYRQDPGQGLRLIYYSQIVNDFQKGDIAEGYSVSREKKESFPLTVTSAQKNPTAFYLCASSMYRGAMNTEAFFGQGTRLTVV.

The chain employs TRBV28 and TRBJ2-7, with 12 bases lining up with TRBD2. Germline-derived CDR1 and CDR2 are MDHEN and SYDVKM. J lost 5 bases, V lost 2 bases, and 4 bases had no gene match. This CDR3 has 15 amino acids. The CDR3 coding sequence is TGTGCCAGCAGTTTAACGACTAGCGGGAGTAACGAGCAGTACTTC. Translation gives CASSLTTSGSNEQYF.

This clone was detected once. This chain links TRBV19 with TRBJ2-5; no clear D gene. V lost 6 bases, J lost 7 bases, and 15 bases lay in between. The germline V gene encodes CDR1 LNHDA and CDR2 SQIVND (reference sequence). This CDR3 has 13 amino acids. The CDR3 is CASSDVGTGTQYF. As DNA, the CDR3 is TGTGCCAGTAGCGATGTAGGAACGGGGACCCAGTACTTC.

This clone was detected only a few times. This chain connects TRBV6-5 to TRBJ1-1, with D uncertain. CDR1 and CDR2 from the germline V gene are MNHEY and SVGAGI. The CDR3 is 11 amino acids. The V end lost 6 bases, the J end lost 3 bases, and 5 bases lay between the germline ends. DNA of the CDR3: TGTGCCAGCAGACGGGACACTGAAGCTTTCTTT. Protein sequence: CASRRDTEAFF.

The chain employs TRBV9 and TRBJ1-3; no clear D. From germline, CDR1 is SGDLS and CDR2 YYNGEE. Trimming removed 2 bases at V and 2 bases at J, with 11 bases between. The CDR3 sequence is 15 residues long. CDR3 loop: CASSVSGLPGNTIYF. DNA for the CDR3: TGTGCCAGCAGCGTCTCAGGCCTCCCTGGAAACACCATATATTTT.

This rearrangement joins TRBV4-2 to TRBJ2-7, with TRBD2 identical over 7 bases. The ends lost 0 bases at V and 0 bases at J; junction bases unmatched: 11. The length of the CDR3 is 18 residues. Germline assignment: CDR1 LGHNA and CDR2 YNFKEQ. CDR3 protein: CASSQDVGPAGSSYEQYF. As DNA, the CDR3 is TGTGCCAGCAGCCAAGATGTCGGGCCAGCGGGGAGCTCCTACGAGCAGTACTTC.

The chain couples TRBV19 to TRBJ1-2; perhaps TRBD1 as D (6 bases). Germline V gene data show CDR1 as LNHDA and CDR2 as SQIVND (reference sequence). Trimming took off 3 bases at V and 4 bases at J, with 12 bases between the two ends. The CDR3 length is 14 residues. This CDR3 is CASSIRQEVYGYTF. DNA of the CDR3: TGTGCCAGTAGTATCAGACAGGAGGTCTATGGCTACACCTTC.

The chain joins TRBV14 to TRBJ1-3, with TRBD1 as a possible D gene (5 bases). Trimming took off 3 bases at V and 0 bases at J, with 12 bases between the two ends. Germline CDR1 and CDR2: SGHDN and FVKESK. The CDR3 contains 16 residues. CDR3 sequence (DNA): TGTGCCAGCAGCCACCCGGACACCATCTCTGGAAACACCATATATTTT. Its translation is CASSHPDTISGNTIYF.

The chain links TRBV5-4 to TRBJ2-7, with D hard to call. Looked up from germline, CDR1 is SGHNT and CDR2 is YYREEE (reference sequence). The germline V and J ends were trimmed by 4 bases and 3 bases, with 20 bases remaining between them. The CDR3 spans 16 residues. As DNA, the CDR3 is TGTGCCAGCAGCCCCCGCCCTAGTAGTTCTTTCTACGAGCAGTACTTC. Amino acid sequence: CASSPRPSSSFYEQYF.

The count of this clone is one. One junction end does not reproduce the germline sequence, and a read error may be involved. The chain employs TRBV5-1 and TRBJ2-3; D gene ambiguous. This CDR3 spans 13 amino acids. Germline values: CDR1 SGHRS, CDR2 YFSETQ. The CDR3 loop is CASRGSRSQARLF. The CDR3 nucleotides are TGCGCCAGCAGGGGTTCGCGGTCACAAGCGAGGCTTTTT.

The J gene is TRBJ1-5, the V gene TRBV4-2; 7 nucleotides agree with TRBD1. The V gene's germline CDR1 is LGHNA and CDR2 YNFKEQ. V was clipped by 1 base and J by 5 bases; unmatched bases: 2. The length of the CDR3 is 14 residues. CDR3: CASSQGGGDQPQHF. Here the CDR3 DNA reads TGTGCCAGCAGCCAAGGAGGGGGCGATCAGCCCCAGCATTTT.

The chain couples TRBV11-2 to TRBJ1-3, with 7 nucleotides matching TRBD1. This CDR3 is 18 amino acids long. Germline assignment: CDR1 SGHAT and CDR2 FQNNGV. With V trimmed by 5 bases and J by 1 base, 14 bases remained unmatched. The CDR3 region is CASSAQGFYYASGNTIYF. In nucleotides, the CDR3 is TGTGCCAGCAGCGCACAGGGGTTTTATTATGCTTCTGGAAACACCATATATTTT.

The rearrangement links TRBV2 to TRBJ2-7; TRBD2 matches 8 bases. J gave up 6 bases and V 6 bases, and 10 bases lay outside the gene matches. The CDR3 spans 14 residues. The germline CDR1 and CDR2 sequences are SNHLY and FYNNEI. The CDR3, as DNA: TGTGCCAGCAGGGCCGGGACTAGTCTCCGCGAGCAGTACTTC. Translating it yields CASRAGTSLREQYF. The variable domain in full, with the rest retrieved from reference TRBV2 and TRBJ2-7, is EPEVTQTPSHQVTQMGQEVILRCVPISNHLYFYWYRQILGQKVEFLVSFYNNEISEKSEIFDDQFSVERPDGSNFTLKIRSTKLEDSAMYFCASRAGTSLREQYFGPGTRLTVT.

In its sample, this clone was seen a few times. The chain links TRBV6-6 to TRBJ1-5; D gene unclear. Germline CDR1 reads MNHNY; CDR2 reads SVGAGI (reference sequence). There are 13 residues in the CDR3. Trimming pared 2 bases from V and 3 bases from J, leaving 5 bases between. The CDR3 DNA reads as TGTGCCAGCAGTTACGGCCCCAATCAGCCCCAGCATTTT. Its protein is CASSYGPNQPQHF.

The J gene is TRBJ1-2, the V gene TRBV5-4, with 7 bases matching TRBD1. The V segment lost 4 bases and the J segment 8 bases; nucleotides outside the gene matches: 11. CDR3 length: 14 residues. CDR1 and CDR2 from the germline V gene are SGHNT and YYREEE (reference sequence). The CDR3 nucleotides are TGTGCCAGCAGCGCCCCCGGGCAGGGGGAGGGCTACACCTTC. Its protein product is CASSAPGQGEGYTF.

In this sample, this clone turned up once. The CDR3 loop reads CASTRTSGISGELFF. DNA for the CDR3: TGTGCCAGCACAAGGACTAGCGGGATATCCGGGGAGCTGTTTTTT. V is TRBV2 and J is TRBJ2-2; 12 bases line up with TRBD2. CDR1 and CDR2 (germline): SNHLY, FYNNEI. This CDR3 spans 15 amino acids. The junction had 6 bases not matched to a gene; V was cut back by 7 bases and J by 6 bases.

With respect to this clone: This sample also contains other DNA sequences that code for the same CDR3. The V and J genes are TRBV5-1 and TRBJ2-7, with D possibly being TRBD2 (5 bases). The CDR3 is made up of 12 amino acids. Between the trimmed V and J ends, which lost 3 bases and 3 bases, there was a span of 7 bases. Germline V gives CDR1 SGHRS, CDR2 YFSETQ. The CDR3 nucleotides are TGCGCCAGCAGCTCAAGCGGCTACGAGCAGTACTTC. Protein sequence: CASSSSGYEQYF.

This clone was recorded once. This chain links TRBV9 with TRBJ2-4; no definite D call. Germline V CDR1 and CDR2: SGDLS, YYNGEE. CDR3 length equals 14 residues. Trimming stripped 0 bases from V and 10 bases from J, with 14 bases between. The CDR3 region is CASSVDIVRAIQYF. The CDR3 DNA is TGTGCCAGCAGCGTAGATATCGTGAGAGCAATTCAGTACTTC.

This clone appeared a few times. This chain links TRBV5-1 with TRBJ2-7; 7 positions agree with TRBD2. Germline CDR1 and CDR2: SGHRS and YFSETQ. The CDR3 has 14 residues. With 0 bases clipped from V and 6 bases from J, the junction kept 6 bases outside the gene matches. This CDR3 reads CASSLEGREGEQYF. Here the CDR3 DNA reads TGCGCCAGCAGCTTGGAAGGCAGGGAGGGCGAGCAGTACTTC.

The V and J genes are TRBV10-3 and TRBJ2-7, with TRBD1 as a possible D gene (5 bases). CDR1 is ENHRY, CDR2 SYGVKD, per germline. CDR3 size: 16 residues. V was cut by 0 bases and J by 3 bases, with 15 bases left in between. The CDR3 sequence is CAISESKANRIYEQYF. In DNA form, the CDR3 reads TGTGCCATCAGTGAGTCGAAAGCCAACAGGATCTACGAGCAGTACTTC.

The V and J genes are TRBV6-5 and TRBJ2-2; D perhaps matches TRBD1 (7 bases). With 2 bases removed from V and 2 bases from J, the gap between germline ends came to 12 bases. In germline, CDR1 is MNHEY, CDR2 SVGAGI. This CDR3 is 16 amino acids long. CDR3 amino acids: CASSYTRGVNTGELFF. The CDR3 coding sequence is TGTGCCAGCAGTTACACCAGGGGGGTTAACACCGGGGAGCTGTTTTTT.

The rearrangement uses TRBV10-3 and TRBJ2-1; 7 positions agree with TRBD2. V lost 4 bases and J lost 1; bases outside the gene matches: 7. This CDR3 has 16 residues. From germline, CDR1 is ENHRY and CDR2 SYGVKD. The CDR3 loop reads CAISGGSGPSYNEQFF. The CDR3 DNA reads as TGTGCCATCAGTGGGGGTAGCGGGCCGTCCTACAATGAGCAGTTCTTC.